One and the same sample provided the 14 T cell receptor beta chains below, sequenced in a study of blood T cells in healthy people across ages. Primers used in a second PCR of roughly 7 to 12 cycles were a sample-barcoded 5' primer and a J-beta primer mix. TCRdb analysed the 5' RACE reads with MiXCR anew, one entry per CDR3 protein. The sample carries 580,000 or so distinct CDR3 sequences, around 48% recorded once. The sequencing sample was made of blood. The source is a man older than 75 in good health.

The chain uses TRBV4-2 and TRBJ2-3; TRBD2 agrees at 7 bases. The ends lost 1 base at V and 3 bases at J; junction bases unmatched: 7. There are 16 residues in the CDR3. The germline gives CDR1 LGHNA, CDR2 YNFKEQ. This CDR3 reads CASSQAGTKGTDTQYF. The CDR3 DNA follows: TGTGCCAGCAGCCAAGCAGGGACTAAGGGTACAGATACGCAGTATTTT.

This clonotype was observed a few times. Since a much larger clone is just one base distant, this may be a read error. CDR3 sequence reads: CASNTGTVSYNEQYF. In DNA, the CDR3 is TGTGCCAGCAATACCGGGACAGTCTCCTACAATGAGCAGTACTTC. The chain employs TRBV6-6 and TRBJ2-1, with 7 bases fitting TRBD1. The DNA end favors TRBJ2-7, so the J call may be wrong. CDR1 is MNHNY and CDR2 is SVGAGI in the germline V gene (reference sequence). The CDR3 is made up of 15 amino acids.

The CDR3 loop is CSVNLGQPQETQYF. The CDR3 bases are TGCAGCGTTAATTTAGGACAGCCTCAAGAGACCCAGTACTTC. The chain employs TRBV29-1 and TRBJ2-5; D is possibly TRBD1 (6 bases). CDR3 size: 14 residues. Trimming left V 5 bases short and J 2 bases short, with 15 bases between. Germline V gene lookup returns CDR1 SQVTM and CDR2 ANQGSEA.

This clonotype appeared a few times. The V gene is TRBV20-1, the J gene TRBJ1-2; D unresolved. Germline CDR1 and CDR2: DFQATT and SNEGSKA (reference sequence). The CDR3 length is 14 residues. Trimming pared 2 bases from V and 8 bases from J, leaving 18 bases between. The CDR3 region is CSARTGKLRGGYTF. CDR3 coding DNA: TGCAGTGCTAGAACCGGGAAATTAAGAGGCGGCTACACCTTC.

The chain carries TRBV15 and TRBJ2-7, with 10 bases that match TRBD1. The CDR3 extends over 16 amino acids. The V gene end was trimmed by 1 base and the J gene end by 1 base; junction bases not matched to a gene: 4. Germline V lookup: CDR1 LNHNV, CDR2 YYDKDF (reference sequence). CDR3 protein: CATSRAPGQGSYEQYF. CDR3 sequence (DNA): TGTGCCACCAGCAGAGCCCCGGGACAGGGGTCCTACGAGCAGTACTTC.

Notes on this clonotype: With a much larger clone just one base away, this may be a read error. The chain carries TRBV6-1 and TRBJ2-6, with TRBD2 matching 10 bases. This CDR3 has 18 residues. CDR1 is MNHNS, CDR2 SASEGT, per germline. V shed 5 bases, J shed 2 bases, and the junction held 9 bases outside the gene matches. The CDR3 DNA sequence: TGTGCCAGCAGTAGGACTAGCGGCAGACCCACTGGGGCCAACGTCCTGACTTTC. Its protein product is CASSRTSGRPTGANVLTF.

The V and J genes are TRBV29-1 and TRBJ2-1; a weak D match, TRBD2 (6 bases). Germline values: CDR1 SQVTM, CDR2 ANQGSEA. This CDR3 region has 13 residues. Trimming pared 5 bases from V and 3 bases from J, leaving 11 bases between. The DNA of the CDR3 is TGCAGCGTTCACCGGGAGAGCTACAATGAGCAGTTCTTC. Amino acid sequence: CSVHRESYNEQFF.

This chain connects TRBV6-2 or TRBV6-3 to TRBJ2-1, with D possibly TRBD2 on 6 matching bases. Germline V CDR1 and CDR2: MNHEY, SVGEGT. This CDR3 has 14 residues. V was shortened by 0 bases and J by 15 bases, with 18 bases between the two germline ends. CDR3 bases: TGTGCCAGCAGTTACTCACCGACCGGGGGTATCCTGTTCTTC. This translates into CASSYSPTGGILFF.

The chain recombines TRBV11-3 with TRBJ2-3; D is possibly TRBD1 (5 bases). Germline V gene lookup returns CDR1 SGHNT and CDR2 YENEEA. This CDR3 spans 15 amino acids. V lost 1 base, J lost 2 bases, and 10 bases lay in between. CDR3 nucleotides: TGTGCCAGCAGCTTAGGGGGCACTTACACAGATACGCAGTATTTT. This encodes CASSLGGTYTDTQYF.

A remark on this clonotype: Germline and junction disagree at one end, which may indicate a read error. The rearrangement joins TRBV20-1 to TRBJ2-7; D assignment may be TRBD1 or TRBD2 (5 bases each). This CDR3 region has 13 residues. Germline CDR1 reads DFQATT; CDR2 reads SNEGSKA (reference sequence). This CDR3 is CSARGDPQGGQYF. CDR3 DNA: TGCAGTGCCAGAGGGGATCCGCAGGGCGGGCAGTACTTC.

This clonotype was detected only a few times. The chain couples TRBV4-3 to TRBJ2-2, with a tentative D call TRBD1 (5 bases). The CDR3 has 15 residues. V lost 1 base and J lost 5, with 11 bases in between. The germline V gene has CDR1 LGHNA and CDR2 YSLEER. The CDR3 spells CASSQGLGRTGELFF. The CDR3 bases are TGCGCCAGCAGCCAAGGATTGGGGCGTACCGGGGAGCTGTTTTTT.

Concerning this clonotype itself: This may be a read error: a much more frequent sequence differs by one nucleotide. V usage is TRBV6-5 and J usage is TRBJ2-1; TRBD2 matches 9 bases. The CDR3 spans 15 residues. CDR1 and CDR2 from the germline V gene are MNHEY and SVGAGI. J was trimmed by 8 bases and V by 5 bases; bases with no gene match: 10. The CDR3 nucleotides are TGTGCCAGCAGTCGTATGGTAGCGGGAGTCGATGAGCAGTTCTTC. Its protein product is CASSRMVAGVDEQFF.

The V and J genes are TRBV9 and TRBJ2-2; 8 nucleotides align to TRBD1. Per the germline V gene, CDR1 is SGDLS and CDR2 is YYNGEE. The CDR3 runs to 17 residues. Trimming took 2 bases from V and 4 from J; bases not matched to a gene: 10. The CDR3 bases are TGTGCCAGCAGCGTTGGCCCACAGGGGGTGGTCACCGGGGAGCTGTTTTTT. This translates into CASSVGPQGVVTGELFF.

This clonotype was counted ten times or more. J is TRBJ2-3 and V is TRBV6-1, with TRBD2 matching 8 bases. The germline V gene has CDR1 MNHNS and CDR2 SASEGT. There are 16 residues in the CDR3. V was pared by 4 bases and J by 8 bases, with 14 bases of the junction left unmatched. The CDR3 sequence is CASSAGGAGVSTTQYF. CDR3 nucleotides: TGTGCCAGCAGTGCCGGGGGAGCGGGGGTGTCTACTACGCAGTATTTT.